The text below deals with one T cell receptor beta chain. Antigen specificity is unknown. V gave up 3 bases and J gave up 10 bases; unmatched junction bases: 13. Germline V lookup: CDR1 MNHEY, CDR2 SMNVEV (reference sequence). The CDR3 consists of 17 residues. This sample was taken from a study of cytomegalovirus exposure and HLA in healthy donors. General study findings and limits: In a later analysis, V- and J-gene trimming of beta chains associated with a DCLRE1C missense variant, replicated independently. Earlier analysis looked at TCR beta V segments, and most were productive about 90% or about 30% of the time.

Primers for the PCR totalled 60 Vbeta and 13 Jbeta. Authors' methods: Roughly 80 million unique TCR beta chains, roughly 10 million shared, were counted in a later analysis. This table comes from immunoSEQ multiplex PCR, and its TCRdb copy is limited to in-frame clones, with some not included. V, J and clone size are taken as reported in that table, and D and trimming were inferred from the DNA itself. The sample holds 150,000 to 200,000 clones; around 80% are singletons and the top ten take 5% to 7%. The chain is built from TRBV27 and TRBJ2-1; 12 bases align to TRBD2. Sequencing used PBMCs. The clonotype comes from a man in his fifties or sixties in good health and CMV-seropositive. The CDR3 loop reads CASSLGQTSGGLQEQFF. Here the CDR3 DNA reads TGTGCCAGCAGTTTGGGACAGACTAGCGGGGGACTACAAGAGCAGTTCTTC.